The entry below describes one T cell receptor (beta chain). This sample is drawn from a study of cytomegalovirus exposure and HLA in healthy donors. PCR involved 60 Vbeta and 13 Jbeta primers. Sequenced by immunoSEQ multiplex PCR; TCRdb stores in-frame clones only, minus some. The data show some 78,000 clones, 55% to 85% seen once. The material sequenced was PBMCs. The sequence was obtained from a woman in her 40s in good health and CMV-seropositive.

DNA of the CDR3: TGTGCCAGCTCACCAACTGAAGAGAGTGGCTACACCTTC. Protein sequence: CASSPTEESGYTF. The chain couples TRBV18 to TRBJ1-2; D is undetermined. The V gene lost 2 bases and the J gene lost 7 bases, with 11 bases spanning the gap. The CDR3 extends over 13 amino acids. Germline V gene lookup returns CDR1 KGHSH and CDR2 LQKENI. The complete variable domain, with remaining parts taken from reference TRBV18 and TRBJ1-2, reads NAGVMQNPRHLVRRRGQEARLRCSPMKGHSHVYWYRQLPEEGLKFMVYLQKENIIDESGMPKERFSAEFPKEGPSILRIQQVVRGDSAAYFCASSPTEESGYTFGSGTRLTVV.